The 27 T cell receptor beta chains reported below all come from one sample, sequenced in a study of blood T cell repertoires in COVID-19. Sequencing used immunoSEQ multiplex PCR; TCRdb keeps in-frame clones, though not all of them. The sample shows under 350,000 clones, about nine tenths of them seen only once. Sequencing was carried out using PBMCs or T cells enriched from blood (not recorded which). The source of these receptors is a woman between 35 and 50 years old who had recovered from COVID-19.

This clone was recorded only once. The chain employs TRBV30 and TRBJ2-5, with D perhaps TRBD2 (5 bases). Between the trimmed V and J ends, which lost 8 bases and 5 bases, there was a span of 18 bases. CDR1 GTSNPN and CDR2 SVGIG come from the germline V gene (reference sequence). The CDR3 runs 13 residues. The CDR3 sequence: CAIGRDSRETQYF. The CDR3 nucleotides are TGTGCCATTGGACGGGATAGCCGGGAGACCCAGTACTTC.

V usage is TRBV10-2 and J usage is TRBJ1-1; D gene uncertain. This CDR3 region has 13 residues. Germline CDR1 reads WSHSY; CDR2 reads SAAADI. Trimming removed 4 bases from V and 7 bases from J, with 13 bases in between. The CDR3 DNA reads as TGCGCCAGCAGTGGGGTGACTGGCGGTGAAGCTTTCTTT. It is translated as CASSGVTGGEAFF.

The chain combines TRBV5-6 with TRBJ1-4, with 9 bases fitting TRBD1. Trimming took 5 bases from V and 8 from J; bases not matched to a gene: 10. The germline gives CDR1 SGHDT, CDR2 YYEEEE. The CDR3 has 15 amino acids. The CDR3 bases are TGTGCCAGCAGTCGGAACCGGGACAGGGTCGAAAAACTGTTTTTT. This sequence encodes CASSRNRDRVEKLFF.

CDR3 sequence: CASSPSRGTEAFF. CDR3 nucleotides: TGTGCCAGCTCACCATCAAGGGGCACTGAAGCTTTCTTT. The chain joins TRBV18 to TRBJ1-1; D might be TRBD1 (5 bases). The CDR3 runs 13 residues. Per the germline V gene, CDR1 is KGHSH and CDR2 is LQKENI. V gave up 2 bases and J gave up 4 bases, with 8 bases separating them.

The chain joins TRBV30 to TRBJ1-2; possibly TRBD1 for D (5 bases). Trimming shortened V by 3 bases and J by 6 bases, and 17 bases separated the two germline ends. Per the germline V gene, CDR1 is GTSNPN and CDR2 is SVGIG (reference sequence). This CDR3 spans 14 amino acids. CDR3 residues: CAWRGGRGKNGYTF. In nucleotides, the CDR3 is TGTGCCTGGAGGGGAGGCCGGGGGAAGAATGGCTACACCTTC.

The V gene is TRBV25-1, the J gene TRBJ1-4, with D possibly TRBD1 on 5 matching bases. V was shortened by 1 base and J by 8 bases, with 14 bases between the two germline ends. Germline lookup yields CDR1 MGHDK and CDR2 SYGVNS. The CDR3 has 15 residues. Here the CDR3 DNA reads TGTGCCAGCAGTGAATTAGGGCAGGGTGGCGAAAAACTGTTTTTT. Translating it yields CASSELGQGGEKLFF.

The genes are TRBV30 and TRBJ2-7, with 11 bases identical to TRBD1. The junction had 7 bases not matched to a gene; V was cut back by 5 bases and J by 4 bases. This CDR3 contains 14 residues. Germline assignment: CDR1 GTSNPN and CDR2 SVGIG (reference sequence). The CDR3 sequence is CAWETGTGGYEQYF. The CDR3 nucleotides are TGTGCCTGGGAAACCGGGACAGGGGGATACGAGCAGTACTTC.

The DNA for the CDR3 is TGTGCCAGCAGCTCCTACAGGGAAACAACTAATGAAAAACTGTTTTTT. It specifies CASSSYRETTNEKLFF. This chain joins TRBV5-4 and TRBJ1-4; D may be TRBD1 (6 bases). The V end lost 3 bases, the J end lost 0 bases, and 12 bases lay between the germline ends. Germline lookup yields CDR1 SGHNT and CDR2 YYREEE (reference sequence). The CDR3 sequence is 16 residues long.

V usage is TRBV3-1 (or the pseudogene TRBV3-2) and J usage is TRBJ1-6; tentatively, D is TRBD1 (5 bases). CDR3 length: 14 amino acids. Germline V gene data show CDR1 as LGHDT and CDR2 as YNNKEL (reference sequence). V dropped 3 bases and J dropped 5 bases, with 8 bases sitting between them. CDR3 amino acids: CASSHREDNSPLHF. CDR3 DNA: TGTGCCAGCAGCCACAGGGAGGATAATTCACCCCTCCACTTT.

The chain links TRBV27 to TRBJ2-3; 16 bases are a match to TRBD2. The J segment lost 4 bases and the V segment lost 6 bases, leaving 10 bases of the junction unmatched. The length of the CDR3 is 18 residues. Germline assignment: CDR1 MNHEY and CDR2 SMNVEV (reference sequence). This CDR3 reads CASSRSGTSGRAADTQYF. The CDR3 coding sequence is TGTGCCAGCAGCCGCTCCGGGACTAGCGGGAGGGCCGCAGATACGCAGTATTTT.

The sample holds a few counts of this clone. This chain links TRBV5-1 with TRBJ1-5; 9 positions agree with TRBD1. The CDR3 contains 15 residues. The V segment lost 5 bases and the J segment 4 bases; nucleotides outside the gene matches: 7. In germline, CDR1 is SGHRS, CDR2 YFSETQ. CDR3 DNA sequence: TGCGCCAGCAGTCCCGGGACAGGGATAAATCAGCCCCAGCATTTT. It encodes CASSPGTGINQPQHF.

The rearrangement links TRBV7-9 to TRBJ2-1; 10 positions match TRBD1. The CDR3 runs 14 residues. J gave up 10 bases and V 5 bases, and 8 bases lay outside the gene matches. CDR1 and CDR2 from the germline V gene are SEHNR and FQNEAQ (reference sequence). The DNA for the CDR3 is TGTGCCAGCAGCCTCGCGGGACAGGGGTTCGAGCAGTTCTTC. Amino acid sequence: CASSLAGQGFEQFF.

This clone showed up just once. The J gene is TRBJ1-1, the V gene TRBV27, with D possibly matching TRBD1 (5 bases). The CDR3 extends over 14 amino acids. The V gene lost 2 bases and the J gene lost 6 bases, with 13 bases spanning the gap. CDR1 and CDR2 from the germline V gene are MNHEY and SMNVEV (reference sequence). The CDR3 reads CASSLHRTNAEAFF. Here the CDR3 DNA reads TGTGCCAGCAGTTTACACAGGACTAATGCTGAAGCTTTCTTT.

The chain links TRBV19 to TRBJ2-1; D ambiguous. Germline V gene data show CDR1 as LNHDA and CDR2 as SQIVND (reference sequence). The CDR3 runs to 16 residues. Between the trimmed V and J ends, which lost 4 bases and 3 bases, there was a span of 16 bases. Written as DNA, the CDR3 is TGTGCCAGTAGTAGAATGTCCAACTCAGGCTACAATGAGCAGTTCTTC. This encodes CASSRMSNSGYNEQFF.

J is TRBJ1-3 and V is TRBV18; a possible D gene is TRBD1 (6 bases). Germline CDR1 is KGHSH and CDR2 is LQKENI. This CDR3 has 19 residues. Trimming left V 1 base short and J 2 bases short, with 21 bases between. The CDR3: CASSPLGNLGAQAGNTIYF. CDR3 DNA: TGTGCCAGCTCACCACTCGGAAACTTGGGGGCGCAGGCTGGAAACACCATATATTTT. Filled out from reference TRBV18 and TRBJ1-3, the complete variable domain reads NAGVMQNPRHLVRRRGQEARLRCSPMKGHSHVYWYRQLPEEGLKFMVYLQKENIIDESGMPKERFSAEFPKEGPSILRIQQVVRGDSAAYFCASSPLGNLGAQAGNTIYFGEGSWLTVV.

As DNA, the CDR3 is TGTGCCAGCAGTTACATCCAGCGGGGGTCCCAAGAGACCCAGTACTTC. Encoded protein: CASSYIQRGSQETQYF. V gene TRBV6-2 or TRBV6-3 combines with J gene TRBJ2-5, with 8 nucleotides matching TRBD2. This CDR3 has 16 residues. V shed 2 bases and J 1 base; nucleotides not matched to a gene: 6. Germline V gene data show CDR1 as MNHEY and CDR2 as SVGEGT.

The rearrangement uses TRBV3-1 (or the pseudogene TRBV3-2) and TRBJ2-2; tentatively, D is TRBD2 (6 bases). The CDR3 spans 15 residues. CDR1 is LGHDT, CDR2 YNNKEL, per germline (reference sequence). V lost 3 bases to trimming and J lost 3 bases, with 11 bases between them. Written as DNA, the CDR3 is TGTGCCAGCAGCCAGCTGGGACTTTACACCGGGGAGCTGTTTTTT. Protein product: CASSQLGLYTGELFF.

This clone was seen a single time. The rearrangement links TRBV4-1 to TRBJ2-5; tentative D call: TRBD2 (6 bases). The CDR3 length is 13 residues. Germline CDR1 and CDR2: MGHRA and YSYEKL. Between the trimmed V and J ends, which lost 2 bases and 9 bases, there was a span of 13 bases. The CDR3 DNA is TGCGCCAGCAGCCAATTCACGGGGGAGGCCCAGTACTTC. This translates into CASSQFTGEAQYF.

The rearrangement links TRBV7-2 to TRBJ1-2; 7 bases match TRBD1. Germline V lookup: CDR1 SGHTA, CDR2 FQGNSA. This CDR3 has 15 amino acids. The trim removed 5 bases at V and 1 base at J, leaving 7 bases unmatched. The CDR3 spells CASSLRDSLNYGYTF. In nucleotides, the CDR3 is TGTGCCAGCAGCCTCCGGGACAGCCTTAACTATGGCTACACCTTC.

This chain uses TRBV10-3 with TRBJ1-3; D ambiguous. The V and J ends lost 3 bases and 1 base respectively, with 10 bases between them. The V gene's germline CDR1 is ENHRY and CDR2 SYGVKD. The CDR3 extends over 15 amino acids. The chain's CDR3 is CAISDSSRSGNTIYF. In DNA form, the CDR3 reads TGTGCCATCAGTGACTCTTCGCGGTCTGGAAACACCATATATTTT.

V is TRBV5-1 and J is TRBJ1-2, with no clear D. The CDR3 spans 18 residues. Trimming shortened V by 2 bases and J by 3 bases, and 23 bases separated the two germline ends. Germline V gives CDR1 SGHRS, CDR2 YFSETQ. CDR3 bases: TGCGCCAGCAGCTTATACCCGCGGGGTGTAGAGCGACACTATGGCTACACCTTC. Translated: CASSLYPRGVERHYGYTF.

CDR3 amino acids: CAISAQGNIQYF. As DNA, the CDR3 is TGTGCCATCAGTGCACAGGGTAACATTCAGTACTTC. This chain joins TRBV10-3 and TRBJ2-4, with D possibly TRBD1 on 6 matching bases. This CDR3 is built from 12 residues. Germline V CDR1 and CDR2: ENHRY, SYGVKD. The germline V and J ends were trimmed by 4 bases and 7 bases, with 8 bases remaining between them.

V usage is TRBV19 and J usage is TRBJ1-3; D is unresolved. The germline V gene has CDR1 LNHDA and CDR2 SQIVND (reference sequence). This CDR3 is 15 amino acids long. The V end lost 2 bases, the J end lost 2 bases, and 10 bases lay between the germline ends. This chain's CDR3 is CASSISGNPGNTIYF. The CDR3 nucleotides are TGTGCCAGTAGTATATCGGGGAACCCTGGAAACACCATATATTTT. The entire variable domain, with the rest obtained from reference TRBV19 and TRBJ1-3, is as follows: DGGITQSPKYLFRKEGQNVTLSCEQNLNHDAMYWYRQDPGQGLRLIYYSQIVNDFQKGDIAEGYSVSREKKESFPLTVTSAQKNPTAFYLCASSISGNPGNTIYFGEGSWLTVV.

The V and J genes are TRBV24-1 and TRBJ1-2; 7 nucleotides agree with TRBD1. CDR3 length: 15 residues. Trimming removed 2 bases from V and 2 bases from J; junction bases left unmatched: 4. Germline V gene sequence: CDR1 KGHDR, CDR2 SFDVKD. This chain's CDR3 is CATSDSVGQNYGYTF. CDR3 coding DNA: TGTGCCACCAGTGATTCGGTGGGACAGAACTATGGCTACACCTTC.

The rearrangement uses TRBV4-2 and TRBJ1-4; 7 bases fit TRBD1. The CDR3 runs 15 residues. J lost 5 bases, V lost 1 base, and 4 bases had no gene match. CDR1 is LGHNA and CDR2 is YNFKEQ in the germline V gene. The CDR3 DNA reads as TGTGCCAGCAGCCAAGGTACAGGGGCGAATGAAAAACTGTTTTTT. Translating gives CASSQGTGANEKLFF.

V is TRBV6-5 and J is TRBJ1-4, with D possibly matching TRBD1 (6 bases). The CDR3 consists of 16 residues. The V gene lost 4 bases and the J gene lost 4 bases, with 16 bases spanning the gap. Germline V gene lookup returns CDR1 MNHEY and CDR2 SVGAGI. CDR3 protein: CASSFHLQGFNEKLFF. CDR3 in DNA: TGTGCCAGCAGTTTTCATTTACAGGGTTTTAATGAAAAACTGTTTTTT.

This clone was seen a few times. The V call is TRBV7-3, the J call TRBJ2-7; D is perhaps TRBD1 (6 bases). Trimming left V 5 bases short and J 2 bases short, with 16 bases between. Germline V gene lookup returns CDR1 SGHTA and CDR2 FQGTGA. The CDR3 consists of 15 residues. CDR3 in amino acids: CASSVDGTRTYEQYF. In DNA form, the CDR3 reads TGTGCCAGCAGCGTCGACGGGACACGGACCTACGAGCAGTACTTC.